The rows below give T cell receptor beta chains drawn from one sample of a study of Graves' ophthalmopathy and Graves' hyperthyroidism. Each CDR3 protein is one row after TCRdb ran MiXCR on the multiplex PCR reads. Here the sample spans tens of thousands of distinct CDR3 sequences, 45% to 60% being singletons. Sequenced material: peripheral blood. The receptors come from an adult man with Graves' ophthalmopathy. CDR3s include the opening cysteine and the closing phenylalanine or tryptophan. D genes are given only for firm matches. Only part of the rows carry a size: once, few, many, or a class if the clone is expanded.

d_call: .
cdr3_length: 14
j_call: TRBJ2-7
clone_size: .
v_call: TRBV9
cdr3_nt: TGTGCCAGCAGCGTAGGGGACTCCGCCTACGAGCAGTACTTC
cdr3_aa: CASSVGDSAYEQYF

d_call: TRBD2
cdr3_length: 16
j_call: TRBJ2-3
clone_size: .
v_call: TRBV20-1
cdr3_nt: TGCAGTGCTAGAGCCGGACTAGCGGGAGGGTCGGATACGCAGTATTTT
cdr3_aa: CSARAGLAGGSDTQYF

d_call: .
cdr3_length: 13
j_call: TRBJ2-7
clone_size: .
v_call: TRBV20-1
cdr3_nt: TGCAGTGCTAGTGGAGGCGGGACCTACGAGCAGTACTTC
cdr3_aa: CSASGGGTYEQYF

d_call: .
cdr3_length: 15
j_call: TRBJ1-2
clone_size: many
v_call: TRBV11-2
cdr3_nt: TGTGCCAGCAGCTTGGAGGACAGCCCTAACTATGGCTACACCTTC
cdr3_aa: CASSLEDSPNYGYTF

d_call: TRBD1
cdr3_length: 15
j_call: TRBJ2-7
clone_size: many
v_call: TRBV5-5
cdr3_nt: TGTGCCAGCAGCTTGGCCCCGAACAGGGGGCACGGGGAGTACTTC
cdr3_aa: CASSLAPNRGHGEYF

d_call: .
cdr3_length: 13
j_call: TRBJ2-3
clone_size: .
v_call: TRBV11-2
cdr3_nt: TGTACCAGCAGCTTAAACAGTCCAGATGCGCAGTATTTT
cdr3_aa: CTSSLNSPDAQYF

d_call: .
cdr3_length: 14
j_call: TRBJ2-3
clone_size: .
v_call: TRBV7-2
cdr3_nt: TGTGCCAGCAGCCTTACGGAGAGCACAGATACGCAGTATTTT
cdr3_aa: CASSLTESTDTQYF

d_call: .
cdr3_length: 19
j_call: TRBJ2-7
clone_size: .
v_call: TRBV25-1
cdr3_nt: TGTGCCAGCAGTGCTAGAGACCTACAGCGGGTAATGGGGTCCTACGAGCAGTACTTC
cdr3_aa: CASSARDLQRVMGSYEQYF

d_call: TRBD2
cdr3_length: 13
j_call: TRBJ2-1
clone_size: many
v_call: TRBV6-6
cdr3_nt: TGTGCCACTGGCGGGGGCTCCTACAATGAGCAGTTCTTC
cdr3_aa: CATGGGSYNEQFF

d_call: .
cdr3_length: 11
j_call: TRBJ2-7
clone_size: medium-sized
v_call: TRBV20-1
cdr3_nt: TGCAGTGCTAAGGACGGCTACGAGCAGTACTTC
cdr3_aa: CSAKDGYEQYF

d_call: TRBD1
cdr3_length: 15
j_call: TRBJ1-2
clone_size: many
v_call: TRBV20-1
cdr3_nt: TGCAGTGCAGCGACAGGGGCCTTAATCAGCTATGGCTACACCTTC
cdr3_aa: CSAATGALISYGYTF

d_call: .
cdr3_length: 11
j_call: TRBJ2-3
clone_size: medium-sized
v_call: TRBV20-1
cdr3_nt: TGCAGTGCTAGGGTCAGGGATACGCAGTATTTT
cdr3_aa: CSARVRDTQYF

d_call: .
cdr3_length: 14
j_call: TRBJ2-7
clone_size: .
v_call: TRBV5-8
cdr3_nt: TGTGCCAGCAGCTTGGCCCGGGGAGCCAACGAGCAGTACTTC
cdr3_aa: CASSLARGANEQYF

d_call: .
cdr3_length: 14
j_call: TRBJ2-7
clone_size: .
v_call: TRBV6-5
cdr3_nt: TGTGCCAGCTCACCCCGGGCAGCGACCTACGAGCAGTACTTC
cdr3_aa: CASSPRAATYEQYF

d_call: .
cdr3_length: 15
j_call: TRBJ1-5
clone_size: .
v_call: TRBV5-1
cdr3_nt: TGCGCCAGCAGCTTGGCCGAGGGGGACCCCAGACCCCAGCATTTT
cdr3_aa: CASSLAEGDPRPQHF

d_call: .
cdr3_length: 15
j_call: TRBJ2-5
clone_size: .
v_call: TRBV24-1
cdr3_nt: TGTGCCACCAGTGATGGGTGGGGTAGGCAAGAGACCCAGTACTTC
cdr3_aa: CATSDGWGRQETQYF

d_call: TRBD1
cdr3_length: 15
j_call: TRBJ1-1
clone_size: .
v_call: TRBV5-1
cdr3_nt: TGCGCCAGCAGCCAATCAGGGGGGGTGATCACTGAAGCTTTCTTT
cdr3_aa: CASSQSGGVITEAFF

d_call: .
cdr3_length: 12
j_call: TRBJ1-2
clone_size: once
v_call: TRBV20-1
cdr3_nt: TGCAGTGCTAGACTTTCGGTTGGGACACGCCTTTTC
cdr3_aa: CSARLSVGTRLF

d_call: .
cdr3_length: 14
j_call: TRBJ2-5
clone_size: .
v_call: TRBV29-1
cdr3_nt: TGCAGCGTTGGAATGGGGGGCGCCGGAGAGACCCAGTACTTC
cdr3_aa: CSVGMGGAGETQYF

d_call: .
cdr3_length: 13
j_call: TRBJ2-5
clone_size: .
v_call: TRBV7-2
cdr3_nt: TGTGCCATCCAGACAGCCCTCCAAGAGACCCAGTACTTC
cdr3_aa: CAIQTALQETQYF

d_call: TRBD1
cdr3_length: 15
j_call: TRBJ2-1
clone_size: medium-sized
v_call: TRBV29-1
cdr3_nt: TGCAGCGTTGAACCGGGACAGGGGCTCTGGAATGAGCAGTTCTTC
cdr3_aa: CSVEPGQGLWNEQFF

d_call: TRBD1
cdr3_length: 16
j_call: TRBJ1-3
clone_size: many
v_call: TRBV9
cdr3_nt: TGTGCCAGCAGCGTAGAGGGGACAGGTTTTGGAAACACCATATATTTT
cdr3_aa: CASSVEGTGFGNTIYF

d_call: .
cdr3_length: 16
j_call: TRBJ1-2
clone_size: .
v_call: TRBV3-2
cdr3_nt: TGTGCCAGCAGCCAAGCCTCCACAGCGGCGCACTATGGCTACACCTTC
cdr3_aa: CASSQASTAAHYGYTF

d_call: .
cdr3_length: 19
j_call: TRBJ1-2
clone_size: .
v_call: TRBV27
cdr3_nt: TGTGCCAGCAGTTCTACCATTCCCCCGGGGGGAACATCAGGATATGGCTACACCTTC
cdr3_aa: CASSSTIPPGGTSGYGYTF

d_call: .
cdr3_length: 14
j_call: TRBJ2-7
clone_size: .
v_call: TRBV5-1
cdr3_nt: TGCGCCAGCAGCGGAGGGGACAGCTCCTACGAGCAGTACTTC
cdr3_aa: CASSGGDSSYEQYF

d_call: .
cdr3_length: 15
j_call: TRBJ1-2
clone_size: .
v_call: TRBV9
cdr3_nt: TGTGCCAGCAGCGCATTACAGGGTTGGGACTATGCCTACACCTTC
cdr3_aa: CASSALQGWDYAYTF

d_call: TRBD1
cdr3_length: 15
j_call: TRBJ2-1
clone_size: .
v_call: TRBV7-2
cdr3_nt: TGTGCCAGCAGCAGGACAGGGGGCTCCTACAATGAGCAGTTCTTC
cdr3_aa: CASSRTGGSYNEQFF

d_call: .
cdr3_length: 13
j_call: TRBJ2-5
clone_size: .
v_call: TRBV20-1
cdr3_nt: TGCAGTGCCAGCGTGGGGTTCGGGGAGACCCAGTACTTC
cdr3_aa: CSASVGFGETQYF

d_call: .
cdr3_length: 13
j_call: TRBJ1-1
clone_size: .
v_call: TRBV9
cdr3_nt: TGTGCCAGCAGCGTAGAAGTAGGGTCTGAAGCTTTCTTT
cdr3_aa: CASSVEVGSEAFF

d_call: .
cdr3_length: 15
j_call: TRBJ2-3
clone_size: many
v_call: TRBV12-3/TRBV12-4
cdr3_nt: TGTGCCAGCAGTTTAGTGGCCAGGGGCACAGATACGCAGTATTTT
cdr3_aa: CASSLVARGTDTQYF

d_call: TRBD2
cdr3_length: 15
j_call: TRBJ2-1
clone_size: many
v_call: TRBV5-1
cdr3_nt: TGCGCCTGCAGACTAGCCGCCTCCTCCTACAATGAGCAGTTCTTC
cdr3_aa: CACRLAASSYNEQFF